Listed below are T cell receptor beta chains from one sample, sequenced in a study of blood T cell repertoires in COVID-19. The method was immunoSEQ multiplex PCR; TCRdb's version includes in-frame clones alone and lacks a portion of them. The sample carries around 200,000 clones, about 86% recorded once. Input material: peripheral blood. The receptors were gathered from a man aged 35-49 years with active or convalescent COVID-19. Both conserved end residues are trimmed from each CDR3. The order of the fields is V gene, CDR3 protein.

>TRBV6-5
ASSYSYQSTDTQY
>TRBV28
ASSLSGDNSPLH
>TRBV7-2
ASSLADRPGYT
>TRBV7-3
ASSPDINSYEQY
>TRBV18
ASSPNIGQGTGNTIY
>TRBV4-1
ASSQVEGVINYGYT
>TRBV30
AWSVNSGGLRDTQY
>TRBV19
ASSMLKQGRYQPQH
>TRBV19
ASSTPTGPDYGYT
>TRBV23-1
ASSQWSRGYEQY
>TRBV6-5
ATLGSSTEAF
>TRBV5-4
ASSLEGQGLGAEAF
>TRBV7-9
ASSDSRDSELYEQY
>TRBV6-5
ASSRTGEAF
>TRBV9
ASSVEDRGPYEQY
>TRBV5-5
ASSLEATGGPEAF
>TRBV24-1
ATSDQGDEQF
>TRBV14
ASSPGDIWWETQY
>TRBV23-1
ASSAGGGEEQY
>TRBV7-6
ASSSTGGGIQPQH
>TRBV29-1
SVFRGHEQY
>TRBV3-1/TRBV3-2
ASSLPGAPEETQY
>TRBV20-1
SAYDRDGYT
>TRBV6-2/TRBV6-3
ASSRRGNYGYT
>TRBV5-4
ASSPGQGHYGYT
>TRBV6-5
ASIDTGGAFGGYT
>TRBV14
ASSQINTQY
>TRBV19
ASSLPGNTEAF
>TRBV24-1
ATSPGNGYT
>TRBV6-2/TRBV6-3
ASSSSGGARNEQY
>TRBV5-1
ASRPGQENSPLH
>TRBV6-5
ASRMRARYEQY
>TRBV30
AWSRENTEAF
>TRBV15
ATSRGGTGSSGANVLT
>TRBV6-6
ASSEPRTEQF
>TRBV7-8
ASSARLDNNEQF
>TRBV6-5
ASSSDRLYGYT
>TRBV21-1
ASSKLGQGAIEAF
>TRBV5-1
ASRTTSGSTDTQY
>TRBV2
ASKEGAGRNQPQH